This T cell receptor beta chain was recovered during a study of blood T cell repertoires in COVID-19. The study counted Cohort 3 donors as recovered given two negative PCRs, clearance, or symptom resolution. Method: immunoSEQ multiplex PCR; TCRdb's copy keeps in-frame clones and lacks some. The table has about 220,000 clones, less than 90% seen once. This clone was seen a single time. Trimming took 1 base from V and 1 from J, leaving 7 bases between them. The CDR3 is made up of 14 amino acids. Germline CDR1 and CDR2: LGHDT and YNNKEL (reference sequence). Sample: PBMCs or T cells enriched from blood (not recorded which). The chain is built from TRBV3-1 (or the pseudogene TRBV3-2) and TRBJ1-1; D is unclear. The TCR was taken from a woman aged 40 to 50 who had recovered from COVID-19. This chain's CDR3 is CASSQGATNTEAFF. The DNA for the CDR3 is TGTGCCAGCAGCCAAGGAGCGACGAACACTGAAGCTTTCTTT.